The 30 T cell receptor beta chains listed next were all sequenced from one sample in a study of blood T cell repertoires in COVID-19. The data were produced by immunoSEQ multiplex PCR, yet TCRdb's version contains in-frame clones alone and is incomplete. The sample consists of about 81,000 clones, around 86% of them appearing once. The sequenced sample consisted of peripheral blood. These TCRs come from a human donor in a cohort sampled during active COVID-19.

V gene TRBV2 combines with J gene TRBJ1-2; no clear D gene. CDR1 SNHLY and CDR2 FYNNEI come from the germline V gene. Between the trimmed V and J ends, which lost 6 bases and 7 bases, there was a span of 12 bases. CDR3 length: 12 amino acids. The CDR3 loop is CASRRPPLGYTF. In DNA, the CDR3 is TGTGCCAGCAGGAGGCCACCTCTTGGCTACACCTTC.

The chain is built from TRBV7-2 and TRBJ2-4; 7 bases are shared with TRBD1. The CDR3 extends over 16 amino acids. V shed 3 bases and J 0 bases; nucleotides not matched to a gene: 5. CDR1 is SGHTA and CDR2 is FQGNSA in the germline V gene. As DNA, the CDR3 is TGTGCCAGCAGCTTGGGACAGCAACTAGCCAAAAACATTCAGTACTTC. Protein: CASSLGQQLAKNIQYF.

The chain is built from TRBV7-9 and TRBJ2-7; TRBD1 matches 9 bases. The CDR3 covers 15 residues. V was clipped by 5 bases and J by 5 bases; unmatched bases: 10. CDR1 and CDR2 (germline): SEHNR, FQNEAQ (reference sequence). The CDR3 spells CASSLRTGASDEQYF. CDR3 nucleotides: TGTGCCAGCAGCCTCCGGACAGGGGCGTCAGACGAGCAGTACTTC.

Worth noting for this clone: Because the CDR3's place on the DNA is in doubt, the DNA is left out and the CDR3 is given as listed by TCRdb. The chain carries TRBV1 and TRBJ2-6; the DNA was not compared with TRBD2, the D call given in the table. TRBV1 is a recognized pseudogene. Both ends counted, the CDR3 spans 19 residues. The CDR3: CTSSQDRVAGGAGANVLTF.

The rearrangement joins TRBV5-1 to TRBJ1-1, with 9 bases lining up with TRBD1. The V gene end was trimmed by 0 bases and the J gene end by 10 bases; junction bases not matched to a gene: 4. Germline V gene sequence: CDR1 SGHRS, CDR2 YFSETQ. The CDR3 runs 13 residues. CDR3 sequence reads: CASSLATDRGAFF. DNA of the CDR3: TGCGCCAGCAGCTTGGCCACGGACAGGGGAGCTTTCTTT.

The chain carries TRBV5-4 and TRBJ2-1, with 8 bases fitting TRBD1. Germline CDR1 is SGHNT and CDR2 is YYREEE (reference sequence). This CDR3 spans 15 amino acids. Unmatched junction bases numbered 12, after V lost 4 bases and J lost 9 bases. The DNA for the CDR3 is TGTGCCAGCAGCCCCGGCGGCAGGGGGCGCTTTGAGCAGTTCTTC. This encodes CASSPGGRGRFEQFF.

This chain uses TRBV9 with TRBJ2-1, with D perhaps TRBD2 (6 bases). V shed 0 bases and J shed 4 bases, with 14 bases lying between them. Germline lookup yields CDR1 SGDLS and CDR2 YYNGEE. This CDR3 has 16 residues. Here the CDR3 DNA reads TGTGCCAGCAGCGTAGGATCCGGGAGAGGGTACAATGAGCAGTTCTTC. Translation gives CASSVGSGRGYNEQFF.

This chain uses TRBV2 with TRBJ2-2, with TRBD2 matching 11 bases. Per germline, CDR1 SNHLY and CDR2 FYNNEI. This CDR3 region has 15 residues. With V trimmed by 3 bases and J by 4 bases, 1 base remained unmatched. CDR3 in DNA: TGTGCCAGCAGTGATAGCGGGAGGGCCACCGGGGAGCTGTTTTTT. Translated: CASSDSGRATGELFF.

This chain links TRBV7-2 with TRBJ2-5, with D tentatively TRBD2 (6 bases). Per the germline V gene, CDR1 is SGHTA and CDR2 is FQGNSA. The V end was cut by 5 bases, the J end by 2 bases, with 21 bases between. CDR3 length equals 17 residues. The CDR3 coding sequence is TGTGCCAGCAGCCGGAACAGCGGGCAAATAGAACAAGAGACCCAGTACTTC. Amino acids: CASSRNSGQIEQETQYF. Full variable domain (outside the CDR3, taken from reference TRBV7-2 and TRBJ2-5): GAGVSQSPSNKVTEKGKDVELRCDPISGHTALYWYRQSLGQGLEFLIYFQGNSAPDKSGLPSDRFSAERTGGSVSTLTIQRTQQEDSAVYLCASSRNSGQIEQETQYFGPGTRLLVL.

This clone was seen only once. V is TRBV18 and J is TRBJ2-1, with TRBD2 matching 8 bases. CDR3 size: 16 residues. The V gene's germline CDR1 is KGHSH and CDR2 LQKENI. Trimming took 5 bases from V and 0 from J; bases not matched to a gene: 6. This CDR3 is CASSTSSGGSYNEQFF. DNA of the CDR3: TGTGCCAGCTCAACCTCAAGCGGGGGCTCCTACAATGAGCAGTTCTTC.

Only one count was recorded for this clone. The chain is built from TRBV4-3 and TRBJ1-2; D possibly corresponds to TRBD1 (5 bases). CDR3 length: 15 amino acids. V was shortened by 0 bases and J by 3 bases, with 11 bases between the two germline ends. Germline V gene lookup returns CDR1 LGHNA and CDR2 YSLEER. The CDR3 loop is CASSQDAGWDYGYTF. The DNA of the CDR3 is TGCGCCAGCAGCCAAGATGCAGGGTGGGACTATGGCTACACCTTC.

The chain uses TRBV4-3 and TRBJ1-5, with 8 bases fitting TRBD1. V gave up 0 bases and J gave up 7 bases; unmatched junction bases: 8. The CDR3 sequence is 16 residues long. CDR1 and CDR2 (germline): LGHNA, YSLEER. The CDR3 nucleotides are TGCGCCAGCAGCCAAGATTACGTGACAGGGGCCCAGCCCCAGCATTTT. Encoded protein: CASSQDYVTGAQPQHF.

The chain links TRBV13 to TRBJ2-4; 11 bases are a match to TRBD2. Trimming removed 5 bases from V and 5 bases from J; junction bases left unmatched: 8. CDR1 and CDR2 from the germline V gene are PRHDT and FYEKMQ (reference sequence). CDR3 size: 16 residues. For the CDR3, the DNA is TGTGCCAGCAGCCCTCAACCGGGACTAGCGGAAAACATTCAGTACTTC. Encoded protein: CASSPQPGLAENIQYF.

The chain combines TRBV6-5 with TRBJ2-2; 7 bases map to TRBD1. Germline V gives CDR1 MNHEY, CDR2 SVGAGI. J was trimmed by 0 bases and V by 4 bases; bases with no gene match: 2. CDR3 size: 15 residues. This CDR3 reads CASSWGTANTGELFF. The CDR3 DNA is TGTGCCAGCAGTTGGGGGACAGCGAACACCGGGGAGCTGTTTTTT.

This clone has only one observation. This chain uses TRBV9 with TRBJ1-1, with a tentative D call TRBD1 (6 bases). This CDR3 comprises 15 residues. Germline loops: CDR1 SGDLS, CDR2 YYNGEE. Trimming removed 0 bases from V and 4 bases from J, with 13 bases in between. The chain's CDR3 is CASSVDEQGSTEAFF. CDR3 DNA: TGTGCCAGCAGCGTAGATGAACAGGGATCCACTGAAGCTTTCTTT.

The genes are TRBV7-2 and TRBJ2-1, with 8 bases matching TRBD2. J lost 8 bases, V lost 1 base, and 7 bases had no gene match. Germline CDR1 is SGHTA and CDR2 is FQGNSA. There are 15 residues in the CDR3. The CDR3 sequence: CASSLGISGVDEQFF. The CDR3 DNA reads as TGTGCCAGCAGCTTAGGGATTAGCGGGGTTGATGAGCAGTTCTTC.

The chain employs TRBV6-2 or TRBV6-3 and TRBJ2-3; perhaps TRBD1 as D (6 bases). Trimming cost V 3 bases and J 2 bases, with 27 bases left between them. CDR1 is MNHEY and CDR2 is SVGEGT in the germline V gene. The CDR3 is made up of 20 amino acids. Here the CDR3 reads CASSYHVPQGRGDLTDTQYF. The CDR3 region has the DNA TGTGCCAGCAGTTATCACGTACCCCAGGGGAGAGGAGATCTCACAGATACGCAGTATTTT.

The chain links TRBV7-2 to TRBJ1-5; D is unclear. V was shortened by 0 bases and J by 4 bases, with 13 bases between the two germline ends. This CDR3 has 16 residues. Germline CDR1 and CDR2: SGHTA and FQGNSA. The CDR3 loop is CASSLAWSRPNQPQHF. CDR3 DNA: TGTGCCAGCAGCTTAGCCTGGTCCAGGCCAAATCAGCCCCAGCATTTT. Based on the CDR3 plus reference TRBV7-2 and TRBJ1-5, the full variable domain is GAGVSQSPSNKVTEKGKDVELRCDPISGHTALYWYRQSLGQGLEFLIYFQGNSAPDKSGLPSDRFSAERTGGSVSTLTIQRTQQEDSAVYLCASSLAWSRPNQPQHFGDGTRLSIL.

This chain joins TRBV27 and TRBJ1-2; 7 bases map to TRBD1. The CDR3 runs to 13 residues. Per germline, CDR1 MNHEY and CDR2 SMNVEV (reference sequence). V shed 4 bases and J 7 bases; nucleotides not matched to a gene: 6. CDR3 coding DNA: TGTGCCAGCAGTTACAGGGGCCGTGGTGGCTACACCTTC. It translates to CASSYRGRGGYTF.

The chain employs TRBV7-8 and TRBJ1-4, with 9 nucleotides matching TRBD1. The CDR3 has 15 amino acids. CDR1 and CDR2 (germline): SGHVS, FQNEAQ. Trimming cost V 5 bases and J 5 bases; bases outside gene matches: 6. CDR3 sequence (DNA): TGTGCCAGCAGCCAGGGACAGGGAAGAAATGAAAAACTGTTTTTT. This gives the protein CASSQGQGRNEKLFF.

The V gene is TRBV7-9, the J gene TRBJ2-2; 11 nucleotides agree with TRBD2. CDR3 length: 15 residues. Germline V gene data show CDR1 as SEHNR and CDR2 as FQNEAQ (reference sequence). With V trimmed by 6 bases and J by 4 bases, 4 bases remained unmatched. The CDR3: CASRQLAGATGELFF. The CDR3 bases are TGTGCCAGCAGACAACTAGCGGGGGCCACCGGGGAGCTGTTTTTT.

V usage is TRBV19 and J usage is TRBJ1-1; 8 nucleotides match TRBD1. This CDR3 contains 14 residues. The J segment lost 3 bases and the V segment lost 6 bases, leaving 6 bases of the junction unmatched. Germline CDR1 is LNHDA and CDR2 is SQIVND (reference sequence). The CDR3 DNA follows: TGTGCCAGTAGCAAGGACAGGGAGTACACTGAAGCTTTCTTT. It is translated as CASSKDREYTEAFF.

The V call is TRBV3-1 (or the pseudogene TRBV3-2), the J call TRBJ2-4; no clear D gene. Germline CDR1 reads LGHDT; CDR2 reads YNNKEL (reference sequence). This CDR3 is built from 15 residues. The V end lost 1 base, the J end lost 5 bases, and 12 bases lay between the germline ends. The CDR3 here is CASSQGQLHENIQYF. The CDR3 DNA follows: TGTGCCAGCAGCCAAGGTCAACTTCATGAAAACATTCAGTACTTC.

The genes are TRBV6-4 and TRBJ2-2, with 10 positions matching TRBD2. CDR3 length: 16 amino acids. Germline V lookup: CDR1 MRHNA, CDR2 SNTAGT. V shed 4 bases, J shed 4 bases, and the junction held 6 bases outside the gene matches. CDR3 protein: CASSAELAGTTGELFF. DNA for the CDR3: TGTGCCAGCAGTGCCGAACTAGCGGGAACCACCGGGGAGCTGTTTTTT.

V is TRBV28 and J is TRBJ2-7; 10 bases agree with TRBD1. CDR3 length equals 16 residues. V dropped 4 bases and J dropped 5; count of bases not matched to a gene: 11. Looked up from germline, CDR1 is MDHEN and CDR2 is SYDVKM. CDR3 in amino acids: CASSWRWDRGFHEQYF. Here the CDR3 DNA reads TGTGCCAGCAGTTGGCGGTGGGACAGGGGATTCCACGAGCAGTACTTC.

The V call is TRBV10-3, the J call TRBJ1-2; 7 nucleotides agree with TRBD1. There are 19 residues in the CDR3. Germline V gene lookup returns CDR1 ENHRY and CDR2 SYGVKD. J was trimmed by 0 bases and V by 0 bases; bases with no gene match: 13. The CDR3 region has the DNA TGTGCCATCAGTGAGTCGTCAGGGGGACACCTTTTCTCTAACTATGGCTACACCTTC. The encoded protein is CAISESSGGHLFSNYGYTF.

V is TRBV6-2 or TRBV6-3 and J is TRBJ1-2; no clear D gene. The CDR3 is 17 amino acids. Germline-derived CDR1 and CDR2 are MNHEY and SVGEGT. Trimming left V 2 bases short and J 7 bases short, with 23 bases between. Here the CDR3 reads CASSYTRASGMGGGYTF. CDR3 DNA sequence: TGTGCCAGCAGTTACACCCGGGCCTCGGGCATGGGAGGTGGCTACACCTTC.

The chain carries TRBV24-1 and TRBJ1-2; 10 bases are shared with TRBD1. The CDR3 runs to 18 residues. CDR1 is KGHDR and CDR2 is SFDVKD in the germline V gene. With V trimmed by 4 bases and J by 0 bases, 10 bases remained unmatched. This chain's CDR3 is CATSDTGQGGGTNYGYTF. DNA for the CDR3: TGTGCCACCAGTGACACTGGACAGGGGGGAGGTACTAACTATGGCTACACCTTC.

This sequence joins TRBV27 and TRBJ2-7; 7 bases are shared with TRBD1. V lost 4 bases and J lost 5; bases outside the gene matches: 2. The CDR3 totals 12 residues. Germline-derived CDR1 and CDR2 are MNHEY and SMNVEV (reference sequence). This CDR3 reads CASSSTGNEQYF. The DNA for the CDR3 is TGTGCCAGCAGTTCGACAGGGAACGAGCAGTACTTC.

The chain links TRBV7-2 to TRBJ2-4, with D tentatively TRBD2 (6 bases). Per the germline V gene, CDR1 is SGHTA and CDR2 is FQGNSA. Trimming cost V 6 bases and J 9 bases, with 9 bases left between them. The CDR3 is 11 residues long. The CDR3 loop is CASSGGTIQYF. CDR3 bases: TGTGCCAGCAGTGGGGGGACCATTCAGTACTTC.